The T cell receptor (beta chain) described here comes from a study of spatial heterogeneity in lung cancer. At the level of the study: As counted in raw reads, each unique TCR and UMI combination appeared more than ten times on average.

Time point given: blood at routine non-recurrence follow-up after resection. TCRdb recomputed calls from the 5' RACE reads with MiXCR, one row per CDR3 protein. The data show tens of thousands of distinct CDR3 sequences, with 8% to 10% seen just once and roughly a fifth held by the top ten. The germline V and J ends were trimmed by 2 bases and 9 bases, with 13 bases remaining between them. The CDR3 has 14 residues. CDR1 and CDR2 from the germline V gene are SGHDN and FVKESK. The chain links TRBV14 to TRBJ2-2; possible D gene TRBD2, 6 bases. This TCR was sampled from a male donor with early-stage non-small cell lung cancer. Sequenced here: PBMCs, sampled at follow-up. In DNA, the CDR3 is TGTGCCAGCAGCCAAAATGGAGGGTCCTGGGAGCTGTTTTTT. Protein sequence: CASSQNGGSWELFF.